The rows below give T cell receptor beta chains drawn from one sample of a study of blood T cell repertoires in COVID-19. Sequencing used immunoSEQ multiplex PCR; TCRdb keeps in-frame clones, though not all of them. The table includes around 250,000 clones, roughly 79% detected once. The sequencing sample was made of PBMCs or T cells enriched from blood (not recorded which). These receptors originate from a man aged 40-55 years who had recovered from COVID-19. CDR3s include the opening cysteine and the closing phenylalanine or tryptophan. A D gene is named only where the DNA matches it firmly. Size tells how often a clone was seen (once, few, many) or the class of an expanded clone, and some rows leave it out.

clone size	J gene	D gene	V gene	CDR3 DNA	CDR3 protein
NA	TRBJ1-5	NA	TRBV7-8	TGTGCCAGCAGCTCCGCCGGGGCGGGAAGCAATCAGCCCCAGCATTTT	CASSSAGAGSNQPQHF
NA	TRBJ1-1	NA	TRBV19	TGTGCCAGTAGCCAACAGTATCCGAACACTGAAGCTTTCTTT	CASSQQYPNTEAFF
NA	TRBJ1-1	NA	TRBV19	TGTGCCAGTAGTATTCGGGCAGGGTGGACTGAAGCTTTCTTT	CASSIRAGWTEAFF
NA	TRBJ1-2	TRBD1	TRBV29-1	TGCAGCGTGAGCGCCGGGACAGGGGTATCGGACTATGGCTACACCTTC	CSVSAGTGVSDYGYTF
NA	TRBJ2-5	NA	TRBV28	TGTGCCAGCAGTTTACGCGGGGGCGGCGCCTCTAAGACCCAGTACTTC	CASSLRGGGASKTQYF
once	TRBJ2-5	TRBD2	TRBV10-3	TGTGCCATCAGTCCTAAATGGACTAGCGGGACCCTACAAGAGACCCAGTACTTC	CAISPKWTSGTLQETQYF
NA	TRBJ2-1	TRBD2	TRBV3-1/TRBV3-2	TGTGCCAGCAGCCTTCGACTAGCGGGGGGGCTTGAGCAGTTCTTC	CASSLRLAGGLEQFF
NA	TRBJ1-1	NA	TRBV28	TGTGCCAGCAGTTTCCCGGGACTCGAGAGGGCTTTCTTT	CASSFPGLERAFF
NA	TRBJ2-1	TRBD2	TRBV5-1	TGCGCCAGCAGCGGGACTACCTCTTCTGGGCAGTTCTTC	CASSGTTSSGQFF
NA	TRBJ1-6	NA	TRBV5-5	TGTGCCAGCAGCTTGGCCGTCCTGTCTTCACTTTCACCCCTCCACTTT	CASSLAVLSSLSPLHF
NA	TRBJ1-2	NA	TRBV5-1	TGCGCCAGCAGCTTGAGGGGCTGGGGCTACACCTTC	CASSLRGWGYTF
NA	TRBJ2-7	TRBD1	TRBV28	TGTGCCAGCAGTTCGACAGGGAGCGAGCAGTACTTC	CASSSTGSEQYF
NA	TRBJ1-6	TRBD1	TRBV14	TGTGCCAGCAGCAACAGGGGAAGGTATAATTCACCCCTCCACTTT	CASSNRGRYNSPLHF
NA	TRBJ2-7	NA	TRBV7-2	TGTGCCAGCAGCTTCGCTATTGCAGGGAACTACGAGCAGTACTTC	CASSFAIAGNYEQYF
NA	TRBJ1-4	TRBD1	TRBV30	TGTGCCTGGAGTTTTGGACAGGTTAATGAAAAACTGTTTTTT	CAWSFGQVNEKLFF
NA	TRBJ1-1	NA	TRBV6-2/TRBV6-3	TGTGCCAGCAGCCTACAGTTTTTGAACACTGAAGCTTTCTTT	CASSLQFLNTEAFF
few	TRBJ1-2	NA	TRBV28	TGTGCCAGCAACCGACCGGGAAATGGTAACTATGGCTACACCTTC	CASNRPGNGNYGYTF
NA	TRBJ2-2	TRBD2	TRBV24-1	TGTGCCACCAATTTAGCGGGGGGCACCGGGGAGCTGTTTTTT	CATNLAGGTGELFF
NA	TRBJ1-2	NA	TRBV27	TGTGCCAGCAGTTTTCGGCCGCCGGAGGGCCGCGGCTACACCTTC	CASSFRPPEGRGYTF
NA	TRBJ1-4	TRBD1	TRBV14	TGTGCCAGCAGCCACAGATCCAGGACAGGGGGCGTGAATGAAAAACTGTTTTTT	CASSHRSRTGGVNEKLFF
once	TRBJ1-2	NA	TRBV12-3/TRBV12-4	TGTGCCAGCAGAGTCGGTGGCTACACCTTC	CASRVGGYTF
once	TRBJ2-7	NA	TRBV19	TGTGCCAGTACCGCCAGGGACACCTCCTACGAGCAGTACTTC	CASTARDTSYEQYF
once	TRBJ2-6	NA	TRBV5-1	TGCGCCAGCAGCTTGCCCAGCTCTGGGGCCAACGTCCTGACTTTC	CASSLPSSGANVLTF
NA	TRBJ1-2	NA	TRBV9	TGTGCCAGCAGCCCCTCCCCCGCGGCGGGGGGAAACTATGGCTACACCTTC	CASSPSPAAGGNYGYTF
NA	TRBJ2-6	NA	TRBV19	TGTGCCAGTAGTGTAATTGGGGCCAACGTCCTGACTTTC	CASSVIGANVLTF
NA	TRBJ2-1	NA	TRBV6-4	TGTGCCAGCAGTGACTCGGGGGGACCAGACAATGAGCAGTTCTTC	CASSDSGGPDNEQFF
once	TRBJ2-7	NA	TRBV7-8	TGTGCCAGCAGCTTAGGTCCAGCGAGGACCTACGAGCAGTACTTC	CASSLGPARTYEQYF
NA	TRBJ2-6	TRBD1	TRBV11-3	TGTGCCAGCAGCTTAGATGGAGGGACAGGGGGCTCTGGGGCCAACGTCCTGACTTTC	CASSLDGGTGGSGANVLTF
NA	TRBJ1-1	NA	TRBV18	TGTGCCAGCTCTCAACTTACCTACACTGAAGCTTTCTTT	CASSQLTYTEAFF
NA	TRBJ1-5	NA	TRBV5-1	TGCGCCAGCAGCCTAGCAGGGGACGATCAGCCCCAGCATTTT	CASSLAGDDQPQHF
few	TRBJ2-1	NA	TRBV10-3	TGTGCCATCAGTGAGTCTCGAGATCGCAATGAGCAGTTCTTC	CAISESRDRNEQFF
NA	TRBJ2-5	NA	TRBV5-6	TGTGCCAGCAGCTTGGTGTCTGAAGAGACCCAGTACTTC	CASSLVSEETQYF
NA	TRBJ1-6	NA	TRBV6-5	TGTGCCAGCAGTTACTCGATGGCGGATTCACCCCTCCACTTT	CASSYSMADSPLHF
NA	TRBJ2-5	TRBD1	TRBV2	TGTGCCAGCAAGCGGACAGGGGAAGAGACCCAGTACTTC	CASKRTGEETQYF
few	TRBJ1-1	TRBD1	TRBV29-1	TGCAGTGCCCGGGACAGCTCCTTGAGAGCTTTCTTT	CSARDSSLRAFF
NA	TRBJ2-2	TRBD2	TRBV29-1	TGCAGCGTTGAGGGGGGGACCGGGGAGCTGTTTTTT	CSVEGGTGELFF
NA	TRBJ1-1	NA	TRBV18	TGTGCCAGCTCACCCGACACTGAAGCTTTCTTT	CASSPDTEAFF
NA	TRBJ2-5	TRBD2	TRBV25-1	TGTGCCAGCATTCGAGCGGGGCAAGAGACCCAGTACTTC	CASIRAGQETQYF
NA	TRBJ2-1	TRBD2	TRBV9	TGTGCCAGCAGCGCCAGGACTAGCGGGGGGCGTAGGGGCTCCAATGAGCAGTTCTTC	CASSARTSGGRRGSNEQFF
NA	TRBJ1-3	TRBD1	TRBV5-1	TGCGCCAGCAGCTCGCAGGGGGCTGGAAACACCATATATTTT	CASSSQGAGNTIYF
NA	TRBJ2-1	NA	TRBV29-1	TGCAGCTCTGCAGTCTCTACCGCGGACAATGAGCAGTTCTTC	CSSAVSTADNEQFF
NA	TRBJ1-1	NA	TRBV2	TGTGCCAGCAGTGAAGCCCCCGAGGGAAGCGGAGAAGCTTTCTTT	CASSEAPEGSGEAFF
NA	TRBJ1-4	NA	TRBV2	TGTGCCAGCAGTGAGTCAGGGCGTGAAAAACTGTTTTTT	CASSESGREKLFF
NA	TRBJ1-2	NA	TRBV2	TGTGCCAGCAGTGGGAGCGGCTACACCTTC	CASSGSGYTF
NA	TRBJ2-1	TRBD1	TRBV3-1/TRBV3-2	TGTGCCAGCAGCCGACAGGGCGCCTACAATGAGCAGTTCTTC	CASSRQGAYNEQFF
NA	TRBJ2-7	TRBD1	TRBV6-5	TGTGCCAGCAGTTACTCCTACAGGGGTTCCTACGAGCAGTACTTC	CASSYSYRGSYEQYF
NA	TRBJ1-2	NA	TRBV5-1	TGCGCCAGCAGCTTGTCAGCGACGACTCCTGCCTACACCTTC	CASSLSATTPAYTF
NA	TRBJ1-6	TRBD1	TRBV2	TGTGCCAGCAGGAAGGGACAGGGGGCAAGCGGCTCACCCCTCCACTTT	CASRKGQGASGSPLHF
NA	TRBJ2-7	NA	TRBV9	TGTGCCAGCAGCGCCGGACAGTCCCACCTCTCTCCTTCCTACGAGCAGTACTTC	CASSAGQSHLSPSYEQYF
NA	TRBJ1-1	TRBD1	TRBV4-1	TGCGCCAGCAGCCTTCAGACAGGGGGCGTTTCTGAAGCTTTCTTT	CASSLQTGGVSEAFF
NA	TRBJ2-5	NA	TRBV7-9	TGTGCCAGCAGCTGGGGGACATTGGAGACCCAGTACTTC	CASSWGTLETQYF
NA	TRBJ1-2	TRBD1	TRBV30	TGTGCCTGGAGTGTGACAGGGTGGTCCGGCTACACCTTC	CAWSVTGWSGYTF
once	TRBJ1-1	TRBD1	TRBV6-5	TGTGCCAGCGCTTTCGACAGGGGAGGCACTGAAGCTTTCTTT	CASAFDRGGTEAFF
NA	TRBJ1-2	TRBD1	TRBV7-9	TGTGCCAGCAGCAGGGACAGGGGAGACTATGGCTACACCTTC	CASSRDRGDYGYTF
NA	TRBJ2-7	NA	TRBV11-2	TGTGCCAGCAGCCCCTGGCCGCAGGGTAGCAACGAGCAGTACTTC	CASSPWPQGSNEQYF
once	TRBJ1-2	NA	TRBV20-1	TGCAGTGCCGTACAGGATGGCTACACCTTC	CSAVQDGYTF
NA	TRBJ2-7	TRBD1	TRBV4-1	TGCGCCAGCAGCCGGACAGGGTCCCCCTACGAGCAGTACTTC	CASSRTGSPYEQYF
NA	TRBJ2-5	TRBD2	TRBV5-1	TGCGCCAGCAGCGAGACTAGCGGGTCACAAGAGACCCAGTACTTC	CASSETSGSQETQYF
NA	TRBJ2-1	TRBD1	TRBV18	TGTGCCAGCTCAGCAGATGGACAGGGGCGGTTCTTC	CASSADGQGRFF
NA	TRBJ1-6	NA	TRBV7-3	TGTGCCAGCAGCCGAGGACAGATTAATTCACCCCTCCACTTT	CASSRGQINSPLHF